One and the same sample provided the 27 T cell receptor beta chains below, sequenced in a study of tissue T cells after allogeneic stem cell transplantation. Described time point: mouse harvest day 7 after allogeneic transplant. Each mouse received 10^7 T-cell-depleted marrow cells plus 10^6 splenic CD5+ T cells by tail vein. The protocol was immunoSEQ multiplex PCR, while the TCRdb copy is restricted to in-frame clones and leaves out a portion. The sample carries about 10,000 clones, about 50% recorded once. The specimen sequenced was gut tissue. The receptors come from a female BALB/c mouse given C57BL/6 T cells with graft-versus-host disease after an allogeneic hematopoietic cell transplant.

To note about this clone: Germline and genes here are mouse. The CDR3 goes on 1 residue after the read ends, and that part is filled in from the germline J gene. The chain uses TRBV26 and TRBJ1-2, with 10 bases fitting TRBD1. Looked up from germline, CDR1 is KGHPV and CDR2 is FQNQEV (reference sequence). After removal of 3 bases from V and 2 bases from J, the junction contained 3 bases not matched to a gene. CDR3 length equals 15 residues. The DNA read from the CDR3 is TGTGCCAGCAGTCTTCTGGGACAGGGGAACTCCGACTACACC. Encoded protein: CASSLLGQGNSDYT. The full CDR3 protein is CASSLLGQGNSDYTF.

Comments on this clone: Gene names follow the mouse nomenclature. The missing CDR3 end, 1 residue past where the read stops, is filled in from the germline J gene. The chain joins TRBV26 to TRBJ1-4; D remains unclear. Trimming pared 8 bases from V and 0 bases from J, leaving 7 bases between. Germline CDR1 KGHPV, CDR2 FQNQEV (reference sequence). The CDR3 consists of 13 residues. The DNA read from the CDR3 is TGTGCCAGCGCCCCTCTTTCCAACGAAAGATTATTT. Protein sequence: CASAPLSNERLF. The whole CDR3 is CASAPLSNERLFF. Full variable domain (remainder filled in from reference TRBV26 and TRBJ1-4): NSKVIQTPRYLVKGQGQKAKMRCIPEKGHPVVFWYQQNKNNEFKFLINFQNQEVLQQIDMTEKRFSAECPSNSPCSLEIQSSEAGDSALYLCASAPLSNERLFFGHGTKLSVL.

About this clone: Any gene name here is a mouse gene name. Sequencing ends 1 residue short of the CDR3 end; the germline J gene provides the rest. The J gene is TRBJ2-7, the V gene TRBV3; 13 bases agree with TRBD2. Losses at the gene ends were 1 base for V and 4 bases for J; bases not matched to a gene: 1. The CDR3 is 15 amino acids. Germline V CDR1 and CDR2: SNHLY, FYNGKV (reference sequence). The DNA read from the CDR3 is TGTGCCAGCAGCTTAGGGGGACTGGGGGGGTATGAACAGTAC. Residues: CASSLGGLGGYEQY. The full CDR3 protein is CASSLGGLGGYEQYF. Full variable domain (outside the CDR3, taken from reference TRBV3 and TRBJ2-7): GPKVLQIPSHQIIDMGQMVTLNCDPVSNHLYFYWYKQILGQQMEFLVNFYNGKVMEKSKLFKDQFSVERPDGSYFTLKIQPTALEDSAVYFCASSLGGLGGYEQYFGPGTRLTVL.

Of note for this clone: Gene names are mouse gene names. The sequenced fragment ends 1 residue before the CDR3 boundary, so the rest is inferred from the germline J gene. V is TRBV3 and J is TRBJ1-3; D might be TRBD1 (6 bases). Between the trimmed V and J ends, which lost 7 bases and 0 bases, there was a span of 10 bases. Germline loops: CDR1 SNHLY, CDR2 FYNGKV (reference sequence). This CDR3 has 14 amino acids. The sequenced CDR3 bases are TGTGCCAGCACGGGACAAAATTCTGGAAATACGCTCTAT. Amino acid sequence: CASTGQNSGNTLY. The CDR3 in its entirety is CASTGQNSGNTLYF.

A note on this clone: Gene and germline names: mouse. The read ends 1 residue early relative to the CDR3; the germline J gene fills the gap. The V gene is TRBV26, the J gene TRBJ2-7, with 8 bases identical to TRBD1. The CDR3 covers 12 residues. V dropped 7 bases and J dropped 9; count of bases not matched to a gene: 8. CDR1 and CDR2 from the germline V gene are KGHPV and FQNQEV (reference sequence). The CDR3 here is CASTSDRERQYF. The part of the CDR3 DNA that was read is TGTGCCAGCACCTCGGACAGGGAGAGACAGTAC.

This clone was detected only once. The gene names here belong to mouse. The missing CDR3 end, 1 residue past where the read stops, is filled in from the germline J gene. The V gene is TRBV5, the J gene TRBJ2-3, with 8 nucleotides matching TRBD2. The CDR3 runs 17 residues. Germline assignment: CDR1 LGHNA and CDR2 YNLKQL (reference sequence). With 4 bases clipped from V and 1 base from J, the junction kept 10 bases outside the gene matches. CDR3 in amino acids: CASSPQGGGAGAETLYF. Partial CDR3 DNA: TGTGCCAGCAGCCCCCAAGGGGGGGGCGCGGGTGCAGAAACGCTGTAT.

This clone was seen a few times. Mouse gene names and germline throughout. The missing CDR3 end, 1 residue past where the read stops, is filled in from the germline J gene. V usage is TRBV3 and J usage is TRBJ2-2, with 9 positions matching TRBD1. CDR1 and CDR2 from the germline V gene are SNHLY and FYNGKV (reference sequence). The ends lost 4 bases at V and 4 bases at J; junction bases unmatched: 1. The length of the CDR3 is 14 residues. CDR3 bases read: TGTGCCAGCAGCTCGACAGGGGGCACCGGGCAGCTCTAC. Translating gives CASSSTGGTGQLY. Given in full, the CDR3 is CASSSTGGTGQLYF.

As to this clone: Mouse germline and gene names are used. The read finishes 1 residue shy of the CDR3 end, and the germline J gene is used to complete it. The rearrangement joins TRBV24 to TRBJ1-3; TRBD1 agrees at 11 bases. Germline-derived CDR1 and CDR2 are KGHTA and FRNEEI. CDR3 length: 15 residues. The V and J ends lost 6 bases and 2 bases, in that order; junction bases with no gene match: 3. The sequenced part of the CDR3 DNA is TGTGCCAGCAGGGGGACAGGGGGGACTGGAAATACGCTCTAT. This gives the protein CASRGTGGTGNTLY. The entire CDR3 protein reads CASRGTGGTGNTLYF.

Notes on this clone: The gene symbols are mouse symbols. Sequencing ends 1 residue short of the CDR3 end; the germline J gene provides the rest. The V call is TRBV3, the J call TRBJ1-2, with 7 bases aligning to TRBD1. This CDR3 is built from 13 residues. Unmatched junction bases numbered 0, after V lost 4 bases and J lost 1 base. Germline V gene lookup returns CDR1 SNHLY and CDR2 FYNGKV (reference sequence). The DNA read from the CDR3 is TGTGCCAGCAGCTCAGGGGGAAACTCCGACTACACC. It yields the protein CASSSGGNSDYT. The whole CDR3 is CASSSGGNSDYTF.

On this clone: These gene names are mouse names. The read terminates 1 residue before the CDR3 end, so the remaining end is supplied by the germline J gene. The chain carries TRBV14 and TRBJ2-7; D not certain. There are 12 residues in the CDR3. The germline CDR1 and CDR2 sequences are SGHDT and FRDEAV. V was cut by 2 bases and J by 4 bases, with 7 bases left in between. The CDR3 bases that were read are TGTGCCAGCAGTTTTGAGAATTATGAACAGTAC. Translated: CASSFENYEQY. The CDR3 as a whole reads CASSFENYEQYF. The whole variable domain, remainder taken from reference TRBV14 and TRBJ2-7, is EAGVTQSPRYAVLQEGQAVSFWCDPISGHDTLYWYQQPRDQGPQLLVYFRDEAVIDNSQLPSDRFSAVRPKGTNSTLKIQSAKQGDTATYLCASSFENYEQYFGPGTRLTVL.

A note on this clone: Gene names and germline refer to mouse. The CDR3 is cut off 1 residue early in the read; its end comes from the germline J gene. The chain carries TRBV23 and TRBJ1-1; TRBD1 is the table's D call, not checked against the DNA. CDR1 KGHTA and CDR2 FQNQQP come from the germline V gene. This CDR3 contains 14 residues. CDR3 amino acids: CSSSRTGDNTEVFF. The DNA read from the CDR3 is TGCTCCAGCAGTCGGACAGGGGACAACACAGAAGTCTTC.

As concerns this clone: The genes are named according to mouse. The CDR3 extends 1 residue past the end of the read, so its final part is completed from the germline J gene. V gene TRBV26 combines with J gene TRBJ1-4; TRBD1 is a possible D gene (6 bases). V shed 1 base and J shed 3 bases, with 9 bases lying between them. The CDR3 runs to 15 residues. Germline V gene data show CDR1 as KGHPV and CDR2 as FQNQEV (reference sequence). The DNA read from the CDR3 is TGTGCCAGCAGTCTGTGGAAGGGGGCCAACGAAAGATTATTT. Its translation: CASSLWKGANERLF. The whole CDR3 reads CASSLWKGANERLFF.

In regard to this clone: These gene names are mouse names. The read gets to within 1 residue of the CDR3 end, and the germline J gene fills in the rest. The chain uses TRBV3 and TRBJ2-5; D possibly matches TRBD1 or TRBD2 (7 bases each). V dropped 3 bases and J dropped 6 bases, with 10 bases sitting between them. In germline, CDR1 is SNHLY, CDR2 FYNGKV (reference sequence). The CDR3 loop spans 13 amino acids. The part of the CDR3 DNA that was read is TGTGCCAGCAGCTTCCAGGGGGGGGACACCCAGTAC. Residues: CASSFQGGDTQY. From start to end, the CDR3 is CASSFQGGDTQYF.

This clone was counted a few times. Here the gene names and germline are mouse. The read ends 1 residue early relative to the CDR3; the germline J gene fills the gap. J is TRBJ1-3 and V is TRBV12-1; TRBD1 agrees at 9 bases. Germline V gives CDR1 SGHSN, CDR2 HYEKVE. This CDR3 has 15 amino acids. The V segment lost 0 bases and the J segment 4 bases; nucleotides outside the gene matches: 3. The CDR3 loop is CASSLDRGRGNTLYF. The part of the CDR3 DNA that was read is TGTGCCAGCTCTCTCGACAGGGGGAGAGGAAATACGCTCTAT.

Note on this clone: Germline and genes here are mouse. The DNA ends 1 residue before the CDR3 does, and the rest of the CDR3 is filled in from the germline J gene. This chain links TRBV26 with TRBJ2-3; 12 bases are a match to TRBD2. CDR1 and CDR2 (germline): KGHPV, FQNQEV (reference sequence). There are 17 residues in the CDR3. V gave up 4 bases and J gave up 2 bases; unmatched junction bases: 7. Incomplete CDR3 DNA: TGTGCCAGCAGTCACGACTGGGGGGGCGCTGATGCAGAAACGCTGTAT. Protein product: CASSHDWGGADAETLY. The full CDR3 sequence reads CASSHDWGGADAETLYF. The whole variable domain, filled in from reference TRBV26 and TRBJ2-3, reads NSKVIQTPRYLVKGQGQKAKMRCIPEKGHPVVFWYQQNKNNEFKFLINFQNQEVLQQIDMTEKRFSAECPSNSPCSLEIQSSEAGDSALYLCASSHDWGGADAETLYFGSGTRLTVL.

This clone was observed a few times. Genes and germline come from the mouse. The CDR3: CSSSQFQGAETLYF. The CDR3 DNA, read in part, is TGCTCCAGCAGTCAATTCCAGGGTGCAGAAACGCTGTAT. The V gene is TRBV23, the J gene TRBJ2-3; the D call of TRBD1 is as the table states it, not checked on the DNA. The read falls 1 residue short of the CDR3 end, and the missing part is taken from the germline J gene. The CDR3 extends over 14 amino acids. In germline, CDR1 is KGHTA, CDR2 FQNQQP.

A word on this clone: These gene names are mouse names. CDR3 sequence reads: CASSSTGGRGQQYF. Partial CDR3 DNA: TGTGCCAGCAGTTCGACTGGGGGGCGGGGGCAACAGTAC. J is TRBJ2-7 and V is TRBV15, with 10 bases aligning to TRBD2. The DNA ends 1 residue before the CDR3 does, and the rest of the CDR3 is filled in from the germline J gene. With V trimmed by 4 bases and J by 8 bases, 8 bases remained unmatched. This CDR3 comprises 14 residues. Germline V gene sequence: CDR1 SGHND, CDR2 FRSKSL.

About this clone itself: Gene names and germline refer to mouse. The read ends 1 residue before the CDR3 terminus; that terminus is restored from the germline J gene. The rearrangement joins TRBV12-2 to TRBJ2-7; D is ambiguous. Germline V gene sequence: CDR1 SGHLS, CDR2 HYDKME. The CDR3 sequence is 12 residues long. V was pared by 4 bases and J by 5 bases, with 11 bases between. CDR3 in amino acids: CASSPGWDEQYF. CDR3 DNA, as far as it was read: TGTGCCAGCTCCCCGGGATGGGATGAACAGTAC.

Remarks on this clone: Gene names follow the mouse nomenclature. The CDR3 is cut off 1 residue early in the read; its end comes from the germline J gene. The rearrangement uses TRBV26 and TRBJ1-6, with D perhaps matching TRBD1 (6 bases). TRBJ1-6 is noted as an ORF with a role that remains uncertain. The CDR3 spans 15 residues. Trimming removed 4 bases from V and 0 bases from J, with 7 bases in between. CDR1 KGHPV and CDR2 FQNQEV come from the germline V gene (reference sequence). The chain's CDR3 is CASSRTDSYNSPLYF. The sequenced CDR3 bases are TGTGCCAGCAGTCGGACAGATTCCTATAATTCGCCCCTCTAC.

The sample holds one count of this clone. Gene names and germline refer to mouse. Sequencing ends 1 residue short of the CDR3 end; the germline J gene provides the rest. This chain connects TRBV16 to TRBJ1-3; D unclear. Germline CDR1 is SGHSA and CDR2 is FRNQAP. CDR3 length: 14 residues. The germline V and J ends were trimmed by 2 bases and 0 bases, with 5 bases remaining between them. This CDR3 reads CASSLSVSGNTLYF. The part of the CDR3 DNA that was read is TGTGCAAGCAGCTTATCGGTTTCTGGAAATACGCTCTAT.

On this clone: Genes and germline are mouse. The CDR3 goes on 1 residue after the read ends, and that part is filled in from the germline J gene. The chain couples TRBV12-2 to TRBJ2-7; D remains ambiguous. CDR1 SGHLS and CDR2 HYDKME come from the germline V gene. The CDR3 covers 13 residues. Trimming left V 4 bases short and J 0 bases short, with 9 bases between. CDR3: CASSRQISYEQYF. The CDR3 bases that were read are TGTGCCAGCTCGCGACAAATCTCCTATGAACAGTAC.

Note on this clone: Gene names denote mouse genes. The sequenced part of the CDR3 DNA is TGTGCCAGCTCTCGGCCCCAGACAAACACAGAAGTCTTC. Protein sequence: CASSRPQTNTEVF. In full, the CDR3 is CASSRPQTNTEVFF. The chain employs TRBV12-1 and TRBJ1-1, with D uncertain. The observed sequence ends 1 residue before the CDR3 terminus, with the missing tail filled in from the germline J gene. CDR3 length: 14 residues. Trimming cost V 2 bases and J 0 bases, with 9 bases left between them. From germline, CDR1 is SGHSN and CDR2 HYEKVE.

Notes on this clone: Gene names refer to mouse genes. The CDR3 end falls 1 residue outside the read, so it is completed with the germline J gene. The chain employs TRBV26 and TRBJ2-5; D might be TRBD1 (5 bases). The germline CDR1 and CDR2 sequences are KGHPV and FQNQEV (reference sequence). This CDR3 has 13 amino acids. V shed 3 bases and J shed 6 bases, with 10 bases lying between them. The CDR3 DNA, read in part, is TGTGCCAGCAGTCTCTCAGGGAGGGACACCCAGTAC. This gives the protein CASSLSGRDTQY. The CDR3 reads in full as CASSLSGRDTQYF. Filled out from reference TRBV26 and TRBJ2-5, the complete variable domain reads NSKVIQTPRYLVKGQGQKAKMRCIPEKGHPVVFWYQQNKNNEFKFLINFQNQEVLQQIDMTEKRFSAECPSNSPCSLEIQSSEAGDSALYLCASSLSGRDTQYFGPGTRLLVL.

A word on this clone: The listed genes are named as in mouse. The read ends 1 residue shy of where the CDR3 ends; the end is completed using the germline J gene. The V gene is TRBV26, the J gene TRBJ2-5, with 10 nucleotides matching TRBD2. The germline gives CDR1 KGHPV, CDR2 FQNQEV (reference sequence). The J segment lost 7 bases and the V segment lost 3 bases, leaving 7 bases of the junction unmatched. This CDR3 is 15 amino acids long. The chain's CDR3 is CASSLIRDWGNTQYF. The sequenced CDR3 bases are TGTGCCAGCAGTCTAATTAGGGACTGGGGAAACACCCAGTAC.

Of note for this clone: Genes and germline are mouse. The read halts 1 residue ahead of the CDR3 end, with the missing end drawn from the germline J gene. The chain recombines TRBV4 with TRBJ2-5; 8 bases map to TRBD2. This CDR3 contains 12 residues. The germline V gene has CDR1 LGHDT and CDR2 YNNKQL (reference sequence). Trimming at V came to 8 bases and at J to 3 bases, leaving 1 base not matched to a gene. The CDR3 bases that were read are TGTGCCAGCGTGGGGGGGCAAGACACCCAGTAC. Its protein is CASVGGQDTQY. The entire CDR3 protein is CASVGGQDTQYF.

In its sample, this clone was seen a few times. Germline and genes here are mouse. The DNA ends 1 residue before the CDR3 does, and the rest of the CDR3 is filled in from the germline J gene. The chain carries TRBV13-3 and TRBJ1-1, with D possibly being TRBD1 (6 bases). Germline V CDR1 and CDR2: NNHDY, SYVADS. The ends were cut back, 4 bases at V and 2 bases at J, with 9 bases in the middle. The CDR3 extends over 13 amino acids. The CDR3 bases that were read are TGTGCCAGCAGTCGGGACACTAACACAGAAGTCTTC. Residues: CASSRDTNTEVF. The entire CDR3 protein reads CASSRDTNTEVFF.

This clone is termed medium-sized (0.01 to 0.1%). The genes and germline here are from mouse. The CDR3 bases that were read are TGTGCCTGGAGGGACAGGGGGGAACAGTAC. This encodes CAWRDRGEQY. The entire CDR3 sequence reads CAWRDRGEQYF. V usage is TRBV31 and J usage is TRBJ2-7; 10 bases are a match to TRBD1. The DNA ends 1 residue before the CDR3 does, and the rest of the CDR3 is filled in from the germline J gene. Germline trimming cut 3 bases from V and 7 bases from J; bases unmatched to any gene: 0. Germline CDR1 and CDR2: GKSSPN and SITVG. CDR3 length equals 11 residues.